The table lists the clone carrying this T cell receptor (beta chain) with many counts. Its antigen is not known. Patients were all untreated before their thyroid surgery. The entry originates in a study of metastatic and nonmetastatic thyroid tumors. Study-wide findings and caveats: Within blood and tumor, benign nodules reportedly had significantly lower TCR beta diversity than malignant thyroid tumors did.

The V and J ends lost 0 bases and 1 base, in that order; junction bases with no gene match: 6. This CDR3 has 18 residues. Germline loops: CDR1 SGHAT, CDR2 FQDESV (reference sequence). The authors' processing: CDR3 was compared across clinicopathological groups, and the resulting differences were used to build a distant-metastasis classifier for papillary thyroid cancer. TCRdb ran MiXCR on the PCR reads. V and J calls and clone size were set by TCRdb, not the authors. The repertoire holds some 90,000 clones, with 7.5% to 9% as singletons. The sequence was collected from a female donor with papillary thyroid cancer or a benign thyroid nodule (not recorded which). Some clones in this sample may be carry-over from other donors' samples. The sequencing sample was made of blood. The chain couples TRBV11-1 to TRBJ2-5; TRBD2 matches 12 bases. CDR3 sequence reads: CASSLAPSGGASQETQYF. DNA of the CDR3: TGTGCCAGCAGCTTAGCCCCTAGCGGGGGGGCGTCCCAAGAGACCCAGTACTTC.